Shown below are 24 T cell receptor beta chains from a single sample sequenced in a study of cytomegalovirus exposure and HLA in healthy donors. Primers included in the PCR were 60 Vbeta and 13 Jbeta primers. TCRdb keeps only in-frame clones here, not all; method: immunoSEQ multiplex PCR. The sample yields about 110,000 clones, around four fifths seen once. The sequenced sample was PBMCs. These receptors were obtained from a woman aged 60 to 75 in good health and CMV-seropositive.

The V and J genes are TRBV5-1 and TRBJ1-1; TRBD1 aligns across 7 bases. From germline, CDR1 is SGHRS and CDR2 YFSETQ. The ends lost 4 bases at V and 6 bases at J; junction bases unmatched: 9. CDR3 size: 14 residues. CDR3 residues: CASSLTLGTAEAFF. As DNA, the CDR3 is TGCGCCAGCAGCCTAACCCTGGGGACAGCTGAAGCTTTCTTT.

The genes are TRBV28 and TRBJ2-7, with unresolved D. There are 12 residues in the CDR3. Per the germline V gene, CDR1 is MDHEN and CDR2 is SYDVKM. Trimming stripped 4 bases from V and 0 bases from J, with 4 bases between. CDR3: CASSSSSYEQYF. In DNA, the CDR3 is TGTGCCAGCAGTTCGAGCTCCTACGAGCAGTACTTC.

As to this clone: The sample carries other DNA sequences with the same CDR3. V is TRBV2 and J is TRBJ1-1, with D possibly matching TRBD1 (6 bases). The CDR3 is 13 amino acids. Trimming stripped 2 bases from V and 4 bases from J, with 8 bases between. The germline CDR1 and CDR2 sequences are SNHLY and FYNNEI. In DNA, the CDR3 is TGTGCCAGCAGTGAAAGGGGGGGCACTGAAGCTTTCTTT. Translation gives CASSERGGTEAFF. Based on the CDR3 plus reference TRBV2 and TRBJ1-1, the full variable domain is EPEVTQTPSHQVTQMGQEVILRCVPISNHLYFYWYRQILGQKVEFLVSFYNNEISEKSEIFDDQFSVERPDGSNFTLKIRSTKLEDSAMYFCASSERGGTEAFFGQGTRLTVV.

This rearrangement joins TRBV29-1 to TRBJ1-3; D is perhaps TRBD1 (6 bases). Trimming left V 6 bases short and J 4 bases short, with 13 bases between. Germline V gives CDR1 SQVTM, CDR2 ANQGSEA. The CDR3 consists of 13 residues. CDR3 DNA: TGCAGCGTGAGGGGGTCGGGAGGAAACACCATATATTTT. Translation gives CSVRGSGGNTIYF.

This clone was recorded once. The chain uses TRBV11-1 and TRBJ2-5, with 7 nucleotides matching TRBD2. The DNA end is a closer match to TRBJ2-7, so the J assignment may be wrong. Germline CDR1 and CDR2: SGHAT and FQDESV (reference sequence). The CDR3 is 14 residues long. The CDR3 bases are TGTGCCAGCAGCTTTGGCGGGAGTGGTTACGAGCAGTACTTC. It yields the protein CASSFGGSGYEQYF.

The rearrangement links TRBV5-1 to TRBJ2-3, with 11 bases fitting TRBD2. V dropped 5 bases and J dropped 1; count of bases not matched to a gene: 6. The CDR3 loop spans 16 amino acids. CDR1 is SGHRS and CDR2 is YFSETQ in the germline V gene. CDR3 nucleotide sequence: TGCGCCAGCAGAACCGGGACTAGCGGACGCACAGATACGCAGTATTTT. Protein sequence: CASRTGTSGRTDTQYF.

The rearrangement uses TRBV7-2 and TRBJ2-7, with 8 positions matching TRBD2. This CDR3 has 15 residues. Trimming cost V 3 bases and J 0 bases; bases outside gene matches: 4. Germline values: CDR1 SGHTA, CDR2 FQGNSA. CDR3 loop: CASSLTSASSYEQYF. The CDR3 bases are TGTGCCAGCAGCTTGACTAGCGCCAGCTCCTACGAGCAGTACTTC. The full variable domain, completed using reference TRBV7-2 and TRBJ2-7, is GAGVSQSPSNKVTEKGKDVELRCDPISGHTALYWYRQSLGQGLEFLIYFQGNSAPDKSGLPSDRFSAERTGGSVSTLTIQRTQQEDSAVYLCASSLTSASSYEQYFGPGTRLTVT.

The gene calls are TRBV28 and TRBJ2-7; 10 nucleotides line up with TRBD1. Germline trimming cut 11 bases from V and 0 bases from J; bases unmatched to any gene: 10. CDR3 length equals 15 residues. Germline lookup yields CDR1 MDHEN and CDR2 SYDVKM. CDR3 DNA sequence: TGTGCCGGACAAAGCGGGACAGGGGCCTCCTACGAGCAGTACTTC. It yields the protein CAGQSGTGASYEQYF.

The chain carries TRBV5-1 and TRBJ1-2; a possible D gene is TRBD1 (5 bases). This CDR3 region has 14 residues. Trimming took 4 bases from V and 5 from J, leaving 15 bases between them. The V gene's germline CDR1 is SGHRS and CDR2 YFSETQ. The CDR3 DNA follows: TGCGCCAGCAGCCCCTTGGGGCAGAATTATGGCTACACCTTC. Translated: CASSPLGQNYGYTF.

The V call is TRBV14, the J call TRBJ2-2; TRBD2 matches 7 bases. Germline values: CDR1 SGHDN, CDR2 FVKESK. The CDR3 totals 15 residues. V shed 3 bases, J shed 6 bases, and the junction held 7 bases outside the gene matches. The CDR3 coding sequence is TGTGCCAGCAGCCAGCTGGGGGGGGTCGCCGGGGAGCTGTTTTTT. Translated: CASSQLGGVAGELFF.

CDR3 coding DNA: TGCGCCAGCAGCCAAAGAGGGAACAGGGATAACACCGGGGAGCTGTTTTTT. This sequence encodes CASSQRGNRDNTGELFF. This chain links TRBV4-1 with TRBJ2-2; D possibly corresponds to TRBD1 (6 bases). The CDR3 length is 17 residues. Germline V lookup: CDR1 MGHRA, CDR2 YSYEKL. Between the trimmed V and J ends, which lost 2 bases and 2 bases, there was a span of 15 bases.

This clone was picked up a small number of times. The chain uses TRBV29-1 and TRBJ1-2, with 9 positions matching TRBD1. The CDR3 is made up of 13 amino acids. V lost 6 bases to trimming and J lost 5 bases; unmatched junction nucleotides: 7. Per germline, CDR1 SQVTM and CDR2 ANQGSEA. CDR3 sequence reads: CSVVTGGGYGYTF. CDR3 nucleotide sequence: TGCAGCGTCGTGACAGGGGGAGGATATGGCTACACCTTC.

The chain employs TRBV11-1 and TRBJ2-7, with TRBD2 matching over 7 bases. J gave up 2 bases and V 1 base, and 5 bases lay outside the gene matches. Germline-derived CDR1 and CDR2 are SGHAT and FQDESV (reference sequence). The CDR3 has 15 residues. This chain's CDR3 is CASSLVSGSTYEQYF. Written as DNA, the CDR3 is TGTGCCAGCAGCTTAGTTAGCGGGTCCACCTACGAGCAGTACTTC. The variable domain in full, with the rest retrieved from reference TRBV11-1 and TRBJ2-7, is EAEVAQSPRYKITEKSQAVAFWCDPISGHATLYWYRQILGQGPELLVQFQDESVVDDSQLPKDRFSAERLKGVDSTLKIQPAELGDSAMYLCASSLVSGSTYEQYFGPGTRLTVT.

The chain carries TRBV27 and TRBJ2-7; D might be TRBD2 (6 bases). This CDR3 spans 16 amino acids. Germline assignment: CDR1 MNHEY and CDR2 SMNVEV (reference sequence). V was pared by 8 bases and J by 0 bases, with 20 bases between. CDR3 in DNA: TGTGCCAGCGGGACTTCCGCCCTCGGTGGCTCCTACGAGCAGTACTTC. Amino acids: CASGTSALGGSYEQYF.

The CDR3 sequence is CASSFSGSHNEQFF. CDR3 DNA sequence: TGTGCCAGCAGCTTCTCAGGGTCCCACAATGAGCAGTTCTTC. The chain links TRBV7-3 to TRBJ2-1; D perhaps matches TRBD1 (5 bases). Per the germline V gene, CDR1 is SGHTA and CDR2 is FQGTGA. V was shortened by 3 bases and J by 5 bases, with 11 bases between the two germline ends. This CDR3 contains 14 residues.

The CDR3 DNA is TGTGCCAGCAGTGAGCTGCCACGGGACATGGCCTCCTACGAGCAGTACTTC. Its translation is CASSELPRDMASYEQYF. The chain couples TRBV6-1 to TRBJ2-7, with D possibly TRBD1 on 6 matching bases. Trimming took 3 bases from V and 0 from J, leaving 18 bases between them. Germline V gene data show CDR1 as MNHNS and CDR2 as SASEGT. The CDR3 spans 17 residues.

Concerning this clone: The same CDR3 arises from other DNA sequences in this sample as well. The CDR3 DNA is TGTGCCAGCAGTGACTCGGGAGGCCGGAGCACAGATACGCAGTATTTT. Translated, it gives CASSDSGGRSTDTQYF. The rearrangement uses TRBV25-1 and TRBJ2-3; 7 positions match TRBD2. CDR1 is MGHDK, CDR2 SYGVNS, per germline. This CDR3 comprises 16 residues. The J segment lost 0 bases and the V segment lost 3 bases, leaving 6 bases of the junction unmatched. The full variable domain, its missing parts supplied by reference TRBV25-1 and TRBJ2-3, is EADIYQTPRYLVIGTGKKITLECSQTMGHDKMYWYQQDPGMELHLIHYSYGVNSTEKGDLSSESTVSRIRTEHFPLTLESARPSHTSQYLCASSDSGGRSTDTQYFGPGTRLTVL.

The chain employs TRBV27 and TRBJ2-7; 15 nucleotides align to TRBD2. V lost 5 bases and J lost 3; bases outside the gene matches: 2. Germline assignment: CDR1 MNHEY and CDR2 SMNVEV (reference sequence). This CDR3 contains 15 residues. The CDR3 here is CASSQGLAGGYEQYF. DNA for the CDR3: TGTGCCAGCAGTCAGGGACTAGCGGGAGGCTACGAGCAGTACTTC.

The chain joins TRBV5-1 to TRBJ2-7, with D tentatively TRBD2 (6 bases). The CDR3 extends over 16 amino acids. V was shortened by 7 bases and J by 0 bases, with 20 bases between the two germline ends. From germline, CDR1 is SGHRS and CDR2 YFSETQ. CDR3 nucleotides: TGCGCCAGCCGGCGAACCGGACTATCTTCCTCCTACGAGCAGTACTTC. Protein: CASRRTGLSSSYEQYF.

This clone was seen a handful of times. The chain employs TRBV14 and TRBJ2-7, with 11 bases aligning to TRBD2. The CDR3 consists of 15 residues. CDR1 SGHDN and CDR2 FVKESK come from the germline V gene. The junction had 6 bases not matched to a gene; V was cut back by 1 base and J by 7 bases. CDR3 bases: TGTGCCAGCAGCCAAGCCTGGCTAGCGGGAGGAGAGCAGTACTTC. Translated, it gives CASSQAWLAGGEQYF.

In regard to this clone: The junction and the germline gene differ at one end; a read error may be behind it. The CDR3: CSSSMHRGMETNTEAFF. Written as DNA, the CDR3 is TGTTCCAGCAGCATGCACAGGGGAATGGAAACGAACACTGAAGCTTTCTTT. The chain combines TRBV7-9 with TRBJ1-1; the match to TRBD1 covers 7 bases. The CDR3 has 17 residues. Germline V CDR1 and CDR2: SEHNR, FQNEAQ (reference sequence).

V is TRBV6-1 and J is TRBJ1-3; tentative D call: TRBD1 (6 bases). CDR1 and CDR2 (germline): MNHNS, SASEGT. The CDR3 runs to 14 residues. V dropped 5 bases and J dropped 6 bases, with 14 bases sitting between them. CDR3 sequence (DNA): TGTGCCAGCAGTTCACAGGGTTTCGAAAACACCATATATTTT. Protein product: CASSSQGFENTIYF.

The chain couples TRBV4-1 to TRBJ1-4, with 8 bases that match TRBD1. This CDR3 contains 16 residues. The V gene end was trimmed by 3 bases and the J gene end by 6 bases; junction bases not matched to a gene: 9. Germline CDR1 and CDR2: MGHRA and YSYEKL. CDR3 coding DNA: TGCGCCAGCAGCCATGTCCCGGGACAGGTCTATGAAAAACTGTTTTTT. This codes for CASSHVPGQVYEKLFF.

This clone was seen once. The V call is TRBV27, the J call TRBJ1-1, with 7 bases lining up with TRBD1. Germline V CDR1 and CDR2: MNHEY, SMNVEV (reference sequence). Unmatched junction bases numbered 18, after V lost 7 bases and J lost 1 base. The CDR3 runs 18 residues. The CDR3 DNA reads as TGTGCCAGCACCGACCGGGGGCCACCGGGACAGACGAACACTGAAGCTTTCTTT. This codes for CASTDRGPPGQTNTEAFF.